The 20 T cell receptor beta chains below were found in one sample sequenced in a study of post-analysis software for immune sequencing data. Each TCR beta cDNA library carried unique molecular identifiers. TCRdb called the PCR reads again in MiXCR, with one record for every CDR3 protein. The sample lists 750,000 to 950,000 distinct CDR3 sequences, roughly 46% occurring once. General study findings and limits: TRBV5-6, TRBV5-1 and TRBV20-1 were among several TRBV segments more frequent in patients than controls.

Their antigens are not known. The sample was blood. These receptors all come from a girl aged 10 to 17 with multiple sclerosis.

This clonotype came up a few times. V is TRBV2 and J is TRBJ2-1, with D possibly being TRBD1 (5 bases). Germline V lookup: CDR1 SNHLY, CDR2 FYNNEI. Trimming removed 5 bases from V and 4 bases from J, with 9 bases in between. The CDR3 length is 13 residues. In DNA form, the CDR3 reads TGTGCCAGCAGTAGGGGTCTTTACAATGAGCAGTTCTTC. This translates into CASSRGLYNEQFF.

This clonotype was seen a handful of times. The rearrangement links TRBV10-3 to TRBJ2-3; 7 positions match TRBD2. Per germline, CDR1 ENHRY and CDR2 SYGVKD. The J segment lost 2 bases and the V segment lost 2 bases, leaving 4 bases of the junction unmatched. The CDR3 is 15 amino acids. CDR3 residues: CAISEGLADTDTQYF. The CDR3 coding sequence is TGTGCCATCAGTGAGGGTCTAGCGGACACAGATACGCAGTATTTT.

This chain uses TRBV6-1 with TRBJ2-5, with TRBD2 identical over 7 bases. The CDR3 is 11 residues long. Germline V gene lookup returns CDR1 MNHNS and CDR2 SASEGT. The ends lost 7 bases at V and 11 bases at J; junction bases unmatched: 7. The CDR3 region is CASKREWEQYF. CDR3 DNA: TGTGCCAGCAAGCGGGAATGGGAGCAGTACTTC.

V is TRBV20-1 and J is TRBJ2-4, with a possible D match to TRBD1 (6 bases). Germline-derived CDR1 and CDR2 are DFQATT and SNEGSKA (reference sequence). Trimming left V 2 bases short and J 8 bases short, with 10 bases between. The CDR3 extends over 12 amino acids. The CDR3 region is CSARRTADIQYF. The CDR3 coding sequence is TGCAGTGCTAGACGGACAGCTGACATTCAGTACTTC.

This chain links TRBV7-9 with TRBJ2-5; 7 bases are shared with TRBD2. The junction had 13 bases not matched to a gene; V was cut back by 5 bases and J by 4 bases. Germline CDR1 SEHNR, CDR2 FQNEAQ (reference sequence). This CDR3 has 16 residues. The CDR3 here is CASSPPTTGGVETQYF. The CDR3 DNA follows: TGTGCCAGCAGCCCACCCACTACGGGGGGAGTAGAGACCCAGTACTTC.

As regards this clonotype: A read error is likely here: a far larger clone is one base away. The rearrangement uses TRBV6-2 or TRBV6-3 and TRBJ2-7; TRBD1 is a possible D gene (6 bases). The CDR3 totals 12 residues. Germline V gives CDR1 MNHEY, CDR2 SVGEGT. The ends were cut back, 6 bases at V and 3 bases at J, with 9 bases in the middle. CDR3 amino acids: CASRSQGYEQYF. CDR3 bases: TGTGCCAGCAGATCACAGGGCTACGAGCAGTACTTC.

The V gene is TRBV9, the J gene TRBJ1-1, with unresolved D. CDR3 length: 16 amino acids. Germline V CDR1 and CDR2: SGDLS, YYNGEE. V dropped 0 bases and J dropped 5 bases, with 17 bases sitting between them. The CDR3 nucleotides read TGTGCCAGCAGCGTAGATAGGTCGGCATCCGGGACTGAAGCTTTCTTT. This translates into CASSVDRSASGTEAFF.

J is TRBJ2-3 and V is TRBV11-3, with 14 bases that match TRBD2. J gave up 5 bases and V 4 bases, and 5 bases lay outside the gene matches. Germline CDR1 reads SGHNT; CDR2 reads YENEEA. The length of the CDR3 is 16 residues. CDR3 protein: CASSSGLAGGRDTQYF. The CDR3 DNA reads TGTGCCAGCAGCTCAGGACTAGCGGGAGGTAGAGATACGCAGTATTTT.

DNA for the CDR3: TGTGCCAGCAGGGACAGGCACTATGGCTACACCTTC. It specifies CASRDRHYGYTF. V usage is TRBV11-2 and J usage is TRBJ1-2, with 7 bases lining up with TRBD1. Germline CDR1 reads SGHAT; CDR2 reads FQNNGV. J lost 3 bases, V lost 6 bases, and 1 base had no gene match. The CDR3 sequence is 12 residues long.

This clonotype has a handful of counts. CDR3 residues: CSVEDRMGDGYTF. The CDR3 nucleotides read TGCAGCGTTGAAGATCGAATGGGCGATGGCTACACCTTC. V is TRBV29-1 and J is TRBJ1-2; D not certain. The CDR3 runs 13 residues. Germline CDR1 is SQVTM and CDR2 is ANQGSEA. Trimming stripped 0 bases from V and 6 bases from J, with 11 bases between.

The DNA for the CDR3 is TGTGCCAGCAGCCGGCGGCTCGGGACTAGCGGCCAACAATGGGAGCAGTTCTTC. It codes for CASSRRLGTSGQQWEQFF. The chain combines TRBV7-2 with TRBJ2-1, with 11 bases identical to TRBD2. This CDR3 region has 18 residues. The V segment lost 5 bases and the J segment 10 bases; nucleotides outside the gene matches: 19. Germline CDR1 reads SGHTA; CDR2 reads FQGNSA.

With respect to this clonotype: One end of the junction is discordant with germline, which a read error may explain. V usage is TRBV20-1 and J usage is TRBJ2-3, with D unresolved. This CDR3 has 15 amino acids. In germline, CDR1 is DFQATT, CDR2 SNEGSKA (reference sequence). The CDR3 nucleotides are TGCAGTGCTGCCGATGTCGGGTCACGCACATATACGCAGTATTTT. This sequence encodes CSAADVGSRTYTQYF.

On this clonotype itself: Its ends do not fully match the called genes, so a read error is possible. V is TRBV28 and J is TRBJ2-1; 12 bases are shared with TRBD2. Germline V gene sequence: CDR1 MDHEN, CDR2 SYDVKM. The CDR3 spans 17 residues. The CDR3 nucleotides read TGTGCCAGTAGTTTCCCCGGACTAGCGGGGCGTTACAATGAGCAGTTCTTC. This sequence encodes CASSFPGLAGRYNEQFF.

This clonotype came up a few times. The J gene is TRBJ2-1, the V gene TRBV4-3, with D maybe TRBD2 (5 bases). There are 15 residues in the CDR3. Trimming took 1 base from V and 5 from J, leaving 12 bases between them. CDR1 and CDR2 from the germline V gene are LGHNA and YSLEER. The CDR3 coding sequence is TGCGCCAGCAGCCAAGGAGGAGGTCGCGACAATGAGCAGTTCTTC. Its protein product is CASSQGGGRDNEQFF.

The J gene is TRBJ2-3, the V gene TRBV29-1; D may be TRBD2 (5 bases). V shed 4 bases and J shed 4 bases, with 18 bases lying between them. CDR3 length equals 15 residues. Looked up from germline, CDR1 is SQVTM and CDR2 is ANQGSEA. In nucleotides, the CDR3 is TGCAGCGTTGTTCGAGGGCTAGCCAGCGCAGATACGCAGTATTTT. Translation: CSVVRGLASADTQYF.

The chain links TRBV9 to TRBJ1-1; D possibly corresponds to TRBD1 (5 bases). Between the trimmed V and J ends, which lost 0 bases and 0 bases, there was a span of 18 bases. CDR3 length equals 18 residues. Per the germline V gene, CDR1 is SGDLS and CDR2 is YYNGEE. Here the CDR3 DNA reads TGTGCCAGCAGCGTAGCCCGAACAGGCAACCCGGTGAACACTGAAGCTTTCTTT. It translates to CASSVARTGNPVNTEAFF.

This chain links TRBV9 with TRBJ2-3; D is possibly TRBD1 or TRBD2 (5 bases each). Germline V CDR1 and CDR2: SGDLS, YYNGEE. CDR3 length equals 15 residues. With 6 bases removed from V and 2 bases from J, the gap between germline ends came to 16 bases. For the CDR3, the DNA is TGTGCCAGCAACACGGCCGGGACCACCACAGATACGCAGTATTTT. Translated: CASNTAGTTTDTQYF. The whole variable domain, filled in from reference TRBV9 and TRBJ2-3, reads DSGVTQTPKHLITATGQRVTLRCSPRSGDLSVYWYQQSLDQGLQFLIQYYNGEERAKGNILERFSAQQFPDLHSELNLSSLELGDSALYFCASNTAGTTTDTQYFGPGTRLTVL.

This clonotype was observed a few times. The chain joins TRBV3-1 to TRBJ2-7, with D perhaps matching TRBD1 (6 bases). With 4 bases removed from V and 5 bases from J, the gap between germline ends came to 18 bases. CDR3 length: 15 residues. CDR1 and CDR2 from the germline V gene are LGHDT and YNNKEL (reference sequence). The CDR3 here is CASSPTGGVGDEQYF. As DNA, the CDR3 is TGTGCCAGCAGCCCGACAGGAGGAGTAGGCGACGAGCAGTACTTC.

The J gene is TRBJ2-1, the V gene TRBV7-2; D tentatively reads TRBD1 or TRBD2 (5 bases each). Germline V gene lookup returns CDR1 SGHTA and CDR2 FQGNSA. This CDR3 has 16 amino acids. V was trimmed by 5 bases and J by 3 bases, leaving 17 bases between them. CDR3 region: CASSVRGARIYNEQFF. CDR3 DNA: TGTGCCAGCAGCGTCCGGGGCGCTCGGATCTACAATGAGCAGTTCTTC.

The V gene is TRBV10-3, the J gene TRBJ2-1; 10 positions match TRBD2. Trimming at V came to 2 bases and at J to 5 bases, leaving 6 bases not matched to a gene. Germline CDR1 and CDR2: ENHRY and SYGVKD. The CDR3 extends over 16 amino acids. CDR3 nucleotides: TGTGCCATCAGTGAGACCGGGACTAGCGCCCACAATGAGCAGTTCTTC. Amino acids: CAISETGTSAHNEQFF.